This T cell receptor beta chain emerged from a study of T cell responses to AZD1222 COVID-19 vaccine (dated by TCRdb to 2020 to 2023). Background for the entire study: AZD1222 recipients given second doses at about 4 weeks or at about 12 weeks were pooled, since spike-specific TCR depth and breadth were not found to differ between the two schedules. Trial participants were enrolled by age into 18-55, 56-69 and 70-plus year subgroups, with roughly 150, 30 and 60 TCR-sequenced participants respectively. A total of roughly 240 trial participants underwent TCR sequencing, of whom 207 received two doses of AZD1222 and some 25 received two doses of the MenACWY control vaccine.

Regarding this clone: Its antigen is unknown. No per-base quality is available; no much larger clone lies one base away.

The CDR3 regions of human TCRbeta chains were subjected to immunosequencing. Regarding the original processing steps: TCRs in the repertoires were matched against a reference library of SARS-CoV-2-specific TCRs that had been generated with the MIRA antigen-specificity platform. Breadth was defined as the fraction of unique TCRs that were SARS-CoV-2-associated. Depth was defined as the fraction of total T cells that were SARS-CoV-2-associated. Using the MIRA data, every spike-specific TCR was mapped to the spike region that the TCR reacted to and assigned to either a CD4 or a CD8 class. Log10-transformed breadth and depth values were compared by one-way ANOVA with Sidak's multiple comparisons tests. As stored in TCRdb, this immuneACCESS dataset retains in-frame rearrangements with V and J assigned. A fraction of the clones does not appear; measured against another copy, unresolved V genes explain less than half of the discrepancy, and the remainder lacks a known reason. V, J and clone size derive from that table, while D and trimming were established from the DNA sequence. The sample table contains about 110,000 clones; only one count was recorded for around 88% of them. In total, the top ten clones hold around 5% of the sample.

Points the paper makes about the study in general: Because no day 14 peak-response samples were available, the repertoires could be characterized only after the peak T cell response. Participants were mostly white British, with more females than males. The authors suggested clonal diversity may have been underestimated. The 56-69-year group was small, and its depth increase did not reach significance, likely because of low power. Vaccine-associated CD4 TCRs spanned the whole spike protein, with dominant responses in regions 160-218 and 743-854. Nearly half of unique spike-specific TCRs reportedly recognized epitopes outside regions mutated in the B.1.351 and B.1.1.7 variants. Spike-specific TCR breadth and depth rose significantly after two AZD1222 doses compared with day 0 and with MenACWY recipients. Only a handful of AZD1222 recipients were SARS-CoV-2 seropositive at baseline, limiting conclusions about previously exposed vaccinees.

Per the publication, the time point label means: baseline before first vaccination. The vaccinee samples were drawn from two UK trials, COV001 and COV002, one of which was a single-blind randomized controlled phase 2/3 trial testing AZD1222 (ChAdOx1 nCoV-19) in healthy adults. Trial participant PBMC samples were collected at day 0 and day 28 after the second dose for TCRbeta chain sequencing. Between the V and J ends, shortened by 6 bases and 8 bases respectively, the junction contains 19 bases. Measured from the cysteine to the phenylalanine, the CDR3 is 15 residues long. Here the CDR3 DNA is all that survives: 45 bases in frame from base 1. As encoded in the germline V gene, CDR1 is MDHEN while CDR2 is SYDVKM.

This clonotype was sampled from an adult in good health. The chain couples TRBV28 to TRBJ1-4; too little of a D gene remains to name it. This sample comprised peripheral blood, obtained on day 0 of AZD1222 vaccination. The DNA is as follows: TGTGCCAGCAGCGAAAAGGAGGCGCGTTTGGAAAAACTGTTTTTT. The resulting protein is CASSEKEARLEKLFF.